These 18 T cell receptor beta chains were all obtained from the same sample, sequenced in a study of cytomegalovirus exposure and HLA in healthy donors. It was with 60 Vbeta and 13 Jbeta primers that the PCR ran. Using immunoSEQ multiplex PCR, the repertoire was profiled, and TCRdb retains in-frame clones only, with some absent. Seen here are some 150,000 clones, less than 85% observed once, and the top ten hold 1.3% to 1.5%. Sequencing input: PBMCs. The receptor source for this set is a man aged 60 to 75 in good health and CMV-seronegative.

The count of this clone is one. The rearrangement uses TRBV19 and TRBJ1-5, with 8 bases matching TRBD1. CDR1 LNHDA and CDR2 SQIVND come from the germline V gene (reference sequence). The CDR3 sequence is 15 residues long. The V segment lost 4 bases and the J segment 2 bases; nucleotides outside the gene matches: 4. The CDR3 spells CASSKDRGGNQPQHF. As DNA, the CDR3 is TGTGCCAGTAGTAAAGACAGGGGAGGCAATCAGCCCCAGCATTTT.

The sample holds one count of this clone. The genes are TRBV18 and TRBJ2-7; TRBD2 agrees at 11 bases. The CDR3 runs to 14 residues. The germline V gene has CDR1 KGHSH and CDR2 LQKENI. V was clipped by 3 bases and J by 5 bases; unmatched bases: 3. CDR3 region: CASSPVLAGDEQYF. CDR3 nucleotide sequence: TGTGCCAGCTCACCCGTACTAGCGGGAGACGAGCAGTACTTC.

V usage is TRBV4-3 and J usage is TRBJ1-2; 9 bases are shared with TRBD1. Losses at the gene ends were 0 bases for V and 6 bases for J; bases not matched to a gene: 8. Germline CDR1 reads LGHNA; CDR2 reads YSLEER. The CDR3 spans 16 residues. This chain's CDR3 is CASSQEHRGRMNGYTF. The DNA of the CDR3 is TGCGCCAGCAGCCAAGAACACAGGGGGCGGATGAATGGCTACACCTTC.

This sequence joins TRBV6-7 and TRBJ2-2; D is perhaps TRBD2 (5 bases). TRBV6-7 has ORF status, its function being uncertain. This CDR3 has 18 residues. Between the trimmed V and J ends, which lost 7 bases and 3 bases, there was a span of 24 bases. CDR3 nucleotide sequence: TGTGCCAGCACCTGGGGATTAGGTGGACTTAGGGACACCGGGGAGCTGTTTTTT. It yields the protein CASTWGLGGLRDTGELFF.

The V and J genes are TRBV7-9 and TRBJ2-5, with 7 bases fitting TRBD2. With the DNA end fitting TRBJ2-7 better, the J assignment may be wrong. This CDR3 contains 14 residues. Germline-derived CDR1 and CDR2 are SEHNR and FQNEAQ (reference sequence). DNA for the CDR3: TGTGCCAGCAGCCGACCGGGACTACCCTACGAGCAGTACTTC. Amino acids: CASSRPGLPYEQYF.

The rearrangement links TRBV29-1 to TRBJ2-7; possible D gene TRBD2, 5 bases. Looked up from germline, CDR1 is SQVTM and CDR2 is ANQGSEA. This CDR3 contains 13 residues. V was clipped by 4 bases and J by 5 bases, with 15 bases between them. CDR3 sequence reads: CSVVREESHEQYF. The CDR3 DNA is TGCAGCGTTGTACGGGAAGAATCCCACGAGCAGTACTTC.

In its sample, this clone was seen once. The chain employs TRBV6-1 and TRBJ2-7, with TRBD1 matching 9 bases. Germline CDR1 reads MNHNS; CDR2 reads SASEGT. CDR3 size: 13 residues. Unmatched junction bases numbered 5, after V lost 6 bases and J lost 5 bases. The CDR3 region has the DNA TGTGCCAGCAGCTACGACAGGGGGGACGAGCAGTACTTC. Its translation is CASSYDRGDEQYF.

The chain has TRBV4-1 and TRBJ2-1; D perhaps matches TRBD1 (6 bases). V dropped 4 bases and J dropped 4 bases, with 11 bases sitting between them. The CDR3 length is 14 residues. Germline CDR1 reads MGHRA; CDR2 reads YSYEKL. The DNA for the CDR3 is TGCGCCAGCAGCCCCCCCGGACAGTACAATGAGCAGTTCTTC. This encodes CASSPPGQYNEQFF.

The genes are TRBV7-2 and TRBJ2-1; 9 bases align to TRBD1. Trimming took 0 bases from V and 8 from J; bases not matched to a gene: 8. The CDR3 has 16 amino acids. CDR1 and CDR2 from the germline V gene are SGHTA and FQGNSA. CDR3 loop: CASSLATGGNVYEQFF. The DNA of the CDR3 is TGTGCCAGCAGCTTAGCGACAGGGGGTAATGTCTATGAGCAGTTCTTC.

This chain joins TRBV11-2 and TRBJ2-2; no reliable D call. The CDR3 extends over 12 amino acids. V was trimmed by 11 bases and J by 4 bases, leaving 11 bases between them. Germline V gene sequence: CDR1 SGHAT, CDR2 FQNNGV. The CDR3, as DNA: TGTGCCGAAGCCCAAATCACCGGGGAGCTGTTTTTT. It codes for CAEAQITGELFF.

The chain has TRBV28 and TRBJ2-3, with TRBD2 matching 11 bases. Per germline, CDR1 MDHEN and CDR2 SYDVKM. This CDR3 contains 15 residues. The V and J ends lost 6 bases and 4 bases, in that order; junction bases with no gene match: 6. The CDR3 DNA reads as TGTGCCAGCAGCAAAACTAGCGGGGGTGCAGATACGCAGTATTTT. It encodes CASSKTSGGADTQYF.

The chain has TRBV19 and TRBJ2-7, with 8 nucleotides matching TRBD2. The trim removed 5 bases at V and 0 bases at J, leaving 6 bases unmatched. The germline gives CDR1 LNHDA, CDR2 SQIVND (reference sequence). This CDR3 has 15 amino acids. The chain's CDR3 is CASSAAGVASYEQYF. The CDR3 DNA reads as TGTGCCAGTAGTGCAGCGGGGGTGGCCTCCTACGAGCAGTACTTC.

The CDR3 protein is CASSLGPAGEVETQYF. The CDR3 DNA reads as TGCGCCAGCAGCTTGGGCCCAGCGGGGGAGGTAGAGACCCAGTACTTC. The chain combines TRBV5-1 with TRBJ2-5, with 8 positions matching TRBD2. This CDR3 region has 16 residues. V lost 0 bases to trimming and J lost 4 bases; unmatched junction nucleotides: 8. Germline V lookup: CDR1 SGHRS, CDR2 YFSETQ.

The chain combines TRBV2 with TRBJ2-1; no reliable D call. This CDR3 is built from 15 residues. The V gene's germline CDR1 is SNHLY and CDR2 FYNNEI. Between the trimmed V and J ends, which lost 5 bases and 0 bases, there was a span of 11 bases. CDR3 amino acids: CASSSARSSYNEQFF. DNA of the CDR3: TGTGCCAGCAGTTCCGCTAGGAGCTCCTACAATGAGCAGTTCTTC.

CDR3 amino acids: CASSLTGSSYEQYF. The DNA for the CDR3 is TGCGCCAGCAGCTTAACAGGGTCGTCCTACGAGCAGTACTTC. The chain has TRBV5-1 and TRBJ2-7; D is possibly TRBD1 (6 bases). The CDR3 runs 14 residues. The germline V gene has CDR1 SGHRS and CDR2 YFSETQ. Trimming removed 2 bases at V and 1 base at J, with 10 bases between.

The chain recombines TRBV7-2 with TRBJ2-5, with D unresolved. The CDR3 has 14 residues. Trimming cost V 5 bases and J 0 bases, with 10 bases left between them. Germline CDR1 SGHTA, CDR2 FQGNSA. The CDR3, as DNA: TGTGCCAGCAGCCTAAGTTTACACCAAGAGACCCAGTACTTC. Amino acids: CASSLSLHQETQYF.

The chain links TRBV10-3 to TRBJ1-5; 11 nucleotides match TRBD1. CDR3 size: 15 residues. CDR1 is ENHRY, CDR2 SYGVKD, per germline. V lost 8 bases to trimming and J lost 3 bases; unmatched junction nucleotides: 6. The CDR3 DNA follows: TGTGCCATCGCCGGGACAGGGGGAGACAATCAGCCCCAGCATTTT. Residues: CAIAGTGGDNQPQHF.

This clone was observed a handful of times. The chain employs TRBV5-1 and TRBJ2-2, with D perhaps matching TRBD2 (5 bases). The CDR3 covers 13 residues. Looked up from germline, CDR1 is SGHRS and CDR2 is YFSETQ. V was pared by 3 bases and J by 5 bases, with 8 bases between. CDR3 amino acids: CASSYSATGELFF. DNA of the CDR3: TGCGCCAGCAGCTATAGCGCAACCGGGGAGCTGTTTTTT.